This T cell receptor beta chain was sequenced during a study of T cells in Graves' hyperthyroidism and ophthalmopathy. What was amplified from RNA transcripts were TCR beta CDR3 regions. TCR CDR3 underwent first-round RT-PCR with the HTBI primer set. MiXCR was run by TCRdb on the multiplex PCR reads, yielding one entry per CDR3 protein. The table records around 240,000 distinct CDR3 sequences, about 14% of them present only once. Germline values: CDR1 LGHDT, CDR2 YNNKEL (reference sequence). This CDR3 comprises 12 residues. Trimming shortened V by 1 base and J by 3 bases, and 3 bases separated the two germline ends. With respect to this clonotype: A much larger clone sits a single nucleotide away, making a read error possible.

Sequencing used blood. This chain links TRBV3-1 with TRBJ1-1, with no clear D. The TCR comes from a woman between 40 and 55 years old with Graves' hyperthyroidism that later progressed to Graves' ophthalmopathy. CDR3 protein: CASSQVDTEAFF. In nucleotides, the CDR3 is TGTGCCAGCAGCCAAGTGGACACTGAAGCTTTCTTT.